This T cell receptor (beta chain) stems from a study of cytomegalovirus exposure and HLA in healthy donors. Points from the study as a whole: In vitro data verified three CMV-associated chains as specific for CMV antigens. In the 100 to 150 validation repertoires, 94% of cluster scores exceeded 0, per a later analysis.

The data were produced by immunoSEQ multiplex PCR, yet TCRdb's version contains in-frame clones alone and is incomplete. The sample contains roughly 330,000 clones, 87% of which appear only once. These donors were members of the 120-subject validation cohort, a group separate from the approximately 700-subject first cohort. Notes on this clone: Antigen: not known.

V lost 5 bases, J lost 3 bases, and 14 bases lay in between. The germline gives CDR1 MDHEN, CDR2 SYDVKM. The CDR3 spans 14 residues. The chain employs TRBV28 and TRBJ2-7; D gene ambiguous. This receptor was obtained from a woman younger than 45 in good health and CMV-seropositive. Sequences were obtained from PBMCs. The CDR3 loop reads CASSPIGIDYEQYF. The DNA for the CDR3 is TGTGCCAGCAGTCCAATAGGAATTGACTACGAGCAGTACTTC.